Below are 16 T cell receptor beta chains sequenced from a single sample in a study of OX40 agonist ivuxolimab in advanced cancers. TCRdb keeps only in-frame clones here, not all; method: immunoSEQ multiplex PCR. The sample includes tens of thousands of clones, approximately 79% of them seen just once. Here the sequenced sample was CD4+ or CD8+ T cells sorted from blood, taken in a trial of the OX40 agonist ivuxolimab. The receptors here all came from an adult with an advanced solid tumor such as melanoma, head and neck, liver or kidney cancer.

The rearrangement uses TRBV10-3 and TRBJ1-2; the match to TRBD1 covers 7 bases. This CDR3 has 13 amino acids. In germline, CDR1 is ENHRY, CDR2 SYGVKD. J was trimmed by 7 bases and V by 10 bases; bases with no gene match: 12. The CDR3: CASADGGGFGYTF. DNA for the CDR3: TGTGCCAGCGCGGACGGAGGGGGCTTTGGCTACACCTTC.

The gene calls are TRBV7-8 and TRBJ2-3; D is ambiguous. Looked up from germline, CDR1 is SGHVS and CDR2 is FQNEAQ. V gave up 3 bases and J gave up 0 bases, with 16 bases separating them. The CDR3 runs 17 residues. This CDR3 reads CASSLGLSPPSTDTQYF. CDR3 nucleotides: TGTGCCAGCAGCTTGGGATTGAGTCCACCAAGCACAGATACGCAGTATTTT.

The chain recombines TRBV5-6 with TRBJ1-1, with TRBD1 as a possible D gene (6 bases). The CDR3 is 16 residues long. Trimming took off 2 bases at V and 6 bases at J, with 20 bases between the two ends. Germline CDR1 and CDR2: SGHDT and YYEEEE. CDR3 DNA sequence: TGTGCCAGCAGCTTAGGGGGTAGAAGTTCCCGGCCTGAAGCTTTCTTT. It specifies CASSLGGRSSRPEAFF.

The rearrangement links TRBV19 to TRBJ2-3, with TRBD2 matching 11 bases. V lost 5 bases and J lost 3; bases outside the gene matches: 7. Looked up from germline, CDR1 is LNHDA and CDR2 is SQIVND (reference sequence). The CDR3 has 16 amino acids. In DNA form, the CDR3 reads TGTGCCAGTAGTCTCTCGGGACTAGCGGTTACAGATACGCAGTATTTT. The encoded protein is CASSLSGLAVTDTQYF.

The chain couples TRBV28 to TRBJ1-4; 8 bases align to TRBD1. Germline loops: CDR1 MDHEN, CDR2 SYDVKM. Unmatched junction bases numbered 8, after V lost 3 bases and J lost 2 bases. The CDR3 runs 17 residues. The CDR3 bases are TGTGCCAGCAGTTTGCCTAAACAGGGGGGGACTAATGAAAAACTGTTTTTT. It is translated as CASSLPKQGGTNEKLFF.

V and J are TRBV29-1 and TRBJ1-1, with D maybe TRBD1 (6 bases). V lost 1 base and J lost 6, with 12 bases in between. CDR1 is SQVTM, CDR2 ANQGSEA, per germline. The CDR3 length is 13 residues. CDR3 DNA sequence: TGCAGCGTTGAAGTTCCGCGACAGGCTGAAGCTTTCTTT. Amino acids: CSVEVPRQAEAFF.

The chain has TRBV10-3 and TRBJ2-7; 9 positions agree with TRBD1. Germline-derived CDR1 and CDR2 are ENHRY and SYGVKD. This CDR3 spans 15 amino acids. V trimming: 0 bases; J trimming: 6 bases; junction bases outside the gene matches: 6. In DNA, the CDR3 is TGTGCCATCAGTGAGTCGGGACAGGGACTCGGCGAGCAGTACTTC. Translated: CAISESGQGLGEQYF.

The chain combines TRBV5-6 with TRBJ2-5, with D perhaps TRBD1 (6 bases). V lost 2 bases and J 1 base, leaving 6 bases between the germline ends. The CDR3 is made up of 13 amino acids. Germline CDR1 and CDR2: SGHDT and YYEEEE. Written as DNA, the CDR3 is TGTGCCAGCAGCTTACAGGGCCAAGAGACCCAGTACTTC. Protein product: CASSLQGQETQYF.

The CDR3 loop reads CASSWGRGHTEAFF. CDR3 bases: TGTGCCAGCAGTTGGGGCAGGGGGCACACTGAAGCTTTCTTT. The V call is TRBV6-6, the J call TRBJ1-1, with TRBD1 matching 8 bases. The V gene end was trimmed by 4 bases and the J gene end by 3 bases; junction bases not matched to a gene: 4. From germline, CDR1 is MNHNY and CDR2 SVGAGI (reference sequence). This CDR3 contains 14 residues.

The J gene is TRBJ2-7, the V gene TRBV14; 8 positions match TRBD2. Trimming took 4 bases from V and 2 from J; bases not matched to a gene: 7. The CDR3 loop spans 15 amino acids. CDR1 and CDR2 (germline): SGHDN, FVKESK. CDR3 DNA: TGTGCCAGCAGCCCCAGGACTAGCCCCACCTACGAGCAGTACTTC. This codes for CASSPRTSPTYEQYF.

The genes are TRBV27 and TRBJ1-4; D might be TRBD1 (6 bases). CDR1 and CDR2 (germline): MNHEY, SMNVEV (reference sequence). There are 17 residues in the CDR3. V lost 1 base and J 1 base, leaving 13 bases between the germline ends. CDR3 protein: CASSLFKQGGTNEKLFF. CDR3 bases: TGTGCCAGCAGTTTATTCAAACAGGGTGGAACTAATGAAAAACTGTTTTTT.

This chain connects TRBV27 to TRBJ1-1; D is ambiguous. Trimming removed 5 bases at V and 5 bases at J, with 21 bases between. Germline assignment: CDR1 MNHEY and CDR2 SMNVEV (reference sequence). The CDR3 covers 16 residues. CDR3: CASSPDRVGIGTEAFF. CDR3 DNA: TGTGCCAGCAGTCCCGACCGGGTAGGTATTGGTACTGAAGCTTTCTTT.

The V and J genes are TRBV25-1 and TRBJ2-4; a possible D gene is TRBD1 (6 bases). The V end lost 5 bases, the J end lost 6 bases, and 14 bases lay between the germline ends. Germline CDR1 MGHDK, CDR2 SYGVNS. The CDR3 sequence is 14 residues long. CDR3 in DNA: TGTGCCAGCAGTCCACAGGGAAGGAGAAACATTCAGTACTTC. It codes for CASSPQGRRNIQYF.

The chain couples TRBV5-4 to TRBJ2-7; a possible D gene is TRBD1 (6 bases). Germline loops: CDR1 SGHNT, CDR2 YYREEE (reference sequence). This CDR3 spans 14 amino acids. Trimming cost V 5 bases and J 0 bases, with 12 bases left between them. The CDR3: CASSQGQSSYEQYV. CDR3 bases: TGTGCCAGCAGTCAAGGACAGAGCTCCTACGAGCAGTACGTC.

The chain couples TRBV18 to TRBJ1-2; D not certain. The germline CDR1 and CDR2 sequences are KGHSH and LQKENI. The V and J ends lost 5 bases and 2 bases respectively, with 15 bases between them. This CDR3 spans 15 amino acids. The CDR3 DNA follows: TGTGCCAGCTCAGATACAGCCAGTAGAAACTATGGCTACACCTTC. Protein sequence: CASSDTASRNYGYTF.

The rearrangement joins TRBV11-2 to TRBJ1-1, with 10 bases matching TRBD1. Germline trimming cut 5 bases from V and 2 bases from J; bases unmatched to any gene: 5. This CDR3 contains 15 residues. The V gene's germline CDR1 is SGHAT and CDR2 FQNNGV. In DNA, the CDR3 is TGTGCCAGCAGCCCAGGACAGGGGGTAAACACTGAAGCTTTCTTT. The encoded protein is CASSPGQGVNTEAFF.